The source of this T cell receptor beta chain is a study of T cell responses to AZD1222 COVID-19 vaccine. The assay was immunoSEQ multiplex PCR, and TCRdb's table has in-frame clones only and misses some. The sample gives roughly 140,000 clones, 85% to 90% of which show up once; about 3.5% is in the top ten. The CDR3 loop spans 13 amino acids. V lost 1 base to trimming and J lost 5 bases, with 8 bases between them. Germline CDR1 SGHTA, CDR2 FQGTGA. Sequenced material: peripheral blood, taken on day 0 of AZD1222 vaccination. The V call is TRBV7-3, the J call TRBJ1-1; no definite D call. The sequence came from an adult in good health. The DNA of the CDR3 is TGTGCCAGCAGCTTAAGTGTGGATACTGAAGCTTTCTTT. Its protein product is CASSLSVDTEAFF.